This record looks at one TCR beta chain sequence and its context. Its cognate antigen is unknown. TCRdb re-called the 5' RACE reads and shows each CDR3 protein once, DNA omitted. The sample holds roughly 380,000 distinct CDR3 sequences. These data come from a study of T cells expressing NK-cell markers. Points from the study as a whole: Clones of NKG2C+ T cells that had expanded were of unclear HCMV specificity.

Germline-derived CDR1 and CDR2 are SGHAT and FQDESV (reference sequence). There are 13 residues in the CDR3. This sequence was found in a man aged 18 to 69 in good health. The sample taken for sequencing was blood T cells: a sorted CD56 or NKG2C T cell subset, CD4+ or CD8+ T cells, or bulk PBMC T cells (not recorded which). The chain carries TRBV11-1 and TRBJ1-2. CDR3 amino acids: CASSPDTNYGYTF.